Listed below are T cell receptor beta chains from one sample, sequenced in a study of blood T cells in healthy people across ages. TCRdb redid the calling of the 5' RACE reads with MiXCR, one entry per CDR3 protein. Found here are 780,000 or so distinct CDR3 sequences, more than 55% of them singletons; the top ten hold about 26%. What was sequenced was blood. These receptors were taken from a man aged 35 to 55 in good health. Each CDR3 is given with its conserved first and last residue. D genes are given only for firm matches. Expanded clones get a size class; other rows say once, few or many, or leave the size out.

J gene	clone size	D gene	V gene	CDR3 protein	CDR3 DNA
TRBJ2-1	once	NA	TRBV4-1	CASSQVIGGTYNEQFF	TGCGCCAGCAGCCAAGTTATCGGCGGGACCTACAATGAGCAGTTCTTC
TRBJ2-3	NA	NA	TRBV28	CASSSRLTSTDTQYF	TGTGCCAGCAGTTCTCGACTGACTAGCACAGATACGCAGTATTTT
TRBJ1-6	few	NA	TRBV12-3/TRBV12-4	CASSLPAVASPLHF	TGTGCCAGCAGTTTACCCGCAGTGGCTTCACCCCTCCACTTT
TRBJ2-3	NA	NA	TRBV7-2	CASSLGSGAGDTQYF	TGTGCCAGCAGCCTGGGGTCAGGGGCCGGAGATACGCAGTATTTT
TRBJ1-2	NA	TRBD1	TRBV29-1	CSATEGTGNGYTF	TGCAGCGCTACAGAAGGGACAGGGAATGGCTACACCTTC
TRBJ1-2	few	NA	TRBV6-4	CASSDSPGGDGNYGYTF	TGTGCCAGCAGTGACTCACCTGGCGGGGATGGGAACTATGGCTACACCTTC
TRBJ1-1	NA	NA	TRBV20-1	CSAWGPKGVMNTEAFF	TGCAGTGCTTGGGGGCCCAAGGGGGTTATGAACACTGAAGCTTTCTTT
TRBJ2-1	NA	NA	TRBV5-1	CASSLQGVGNEQFF	TGCGCCAGCAGCTTGCAGGGAGTTGGGAATGAGCAGTTCTTC
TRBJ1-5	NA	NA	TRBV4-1	CASSRAGPQPQHF	TGCGCCAGCAGCCGAGCAGGTCCCCAGCCCCAGCATTTT
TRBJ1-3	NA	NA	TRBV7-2	CASSPDGGTGNTIYF	TGTGCCAGCAGCCCAGACGGGGGGACTGGAAACACCATATATTTT
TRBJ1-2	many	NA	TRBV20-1	CSAYFQHPLGDGYTF	TGCAGTGCTTACTTTCAACACCCCCTTGGCGATGGCTACACCTTC
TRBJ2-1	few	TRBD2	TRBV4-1	CASSQGTAGLAEQFF	TGCGCCAGCAGCCAAGGGACCGCGGGACTAGCGGAGCAGTTCTTC
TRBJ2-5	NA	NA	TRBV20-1	CSAREAPVQYF	TGCAGTGCTAGAGAAGCGCCAGTGCAGTACTTC
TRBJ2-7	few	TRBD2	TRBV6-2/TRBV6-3	CASKTSGLYEQYF	TGTGCCAGCAAGACTAGCGGACTCTACGAGCAGTACTTC
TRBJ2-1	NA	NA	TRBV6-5	CASSYSTKYNEQFF	TGTGCCAGCAGTTACTCGACCAAATACAATGAGCAGTTCTTC
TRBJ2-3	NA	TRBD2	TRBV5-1	CASSLVLAGASTDTQYF	TGCGCCAGCAGCTTGGTTTTAGCGGGGGCTAGCACAGATACGCAGTATTTT
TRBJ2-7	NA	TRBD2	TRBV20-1	CSARRTSGANPYEQYF	TGCAGTGCTAGAAGGACTAGCGGGGCAAATCCCTACGAGCAGTACTTC
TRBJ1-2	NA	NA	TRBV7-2	CASSLQGTRANYGYTF	TGTGCCAGCAGCTTACAGGGGACCCGGGCTAACTATGGCTACACCTTC
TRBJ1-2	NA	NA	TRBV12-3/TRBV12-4	CASSLDPDGNYGYTF	TGTGCCAGCAGTTTAGACCCGGACGGGAACTATGGCTACACCTTC
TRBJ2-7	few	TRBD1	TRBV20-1	CSASQSGGNEQYF	TGCAGTGCTAGCCAATCAGGGGGCAACGAGCAGTACTTC
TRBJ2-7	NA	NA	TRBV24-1	CATSDTYSDRYEQYF	TGTGCCACCAGTGACACTTACAGCGACCGCTACGAGCAGTACTTC
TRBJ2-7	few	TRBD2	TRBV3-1	CASSQGLAGKYEQYF	TGTGCCAGCAGCCAGGGACTAGCGGGCAAATACGAGCAGTACTTC
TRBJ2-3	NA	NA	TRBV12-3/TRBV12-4	CASTTGGPAGATQYF	TGTGCCAGCACGACGGGGGGTCCCGCAGGGGCTACGCAGTATTTT
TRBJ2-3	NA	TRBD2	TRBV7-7	CASSLGTRADTQYF	TGTGCCAGCAGCTTAGGGACTAGGGCCGATACGCAGTATTTT
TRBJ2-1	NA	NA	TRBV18	CASSPPPGETEQFF	TGTGCCAGCTCACCACCGCCAGGGGAGACTGAGCAGTTCTTC
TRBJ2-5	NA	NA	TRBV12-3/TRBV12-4	CASTNMGYRQETQYF	TGTGCCAGCACCAACATGGGCTATCGGCAAGAGACCCAGTACTTC
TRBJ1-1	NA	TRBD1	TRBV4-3	CASSEDRVTEAFF	TGCGCCAGCAGCGAGGACAGGGTCACTGAAGCTTTCTTT
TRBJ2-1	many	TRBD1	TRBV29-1	CSVEDNGQGTNEQFF	TGCAGCGTTGAAGATAACGGACAGGGTACCAATGAGCAGTTCTTC
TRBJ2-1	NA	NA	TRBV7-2	CASSPDRSNYNEQFF	TGTGCCAGCAGCCCAGACAGATCTAACTACAATGAGCAGTTCTTC
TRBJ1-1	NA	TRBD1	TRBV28	CASSLRDRGTTEAFF	TGTGCCAGCAGTTTAAGGGACAGGGGTACGACTGAAGCTTTCTTT
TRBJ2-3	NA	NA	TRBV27	CASSSPWDGTSTDTQYF	TGTGCCAGCAGTTCCCCCTGGGACGGCACTAGCACAGATACGCAGTATTTT
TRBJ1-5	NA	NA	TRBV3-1	CASSQGTSGNQPQHF	TGTGCCAGCAGCCAGGGGACATCGGGCAATCAGCCCCAGCATTTT
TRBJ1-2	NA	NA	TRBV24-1	CATSDCTGKHGYTF	TGTGCCACCAGTGACTGTACAGGGAAACATGGCTACACCTTC
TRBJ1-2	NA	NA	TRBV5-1	CASSPALANYGYTF	TGCGCCAGCAGCCCCGCACTAGCTAACTATGGCTACACCTTC
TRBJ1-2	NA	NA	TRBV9	CASSPLSSGYTF	TGTGCCAGCAGCCCCCTGTCGAGCGGCTACACCTTC
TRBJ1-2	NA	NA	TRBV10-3	CAIRLPGLENGYTF	TGTGCCATCCGTCTCCCAGGGCTTGAGAATGGCTACACCTTC
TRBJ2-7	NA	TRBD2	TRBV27	CASSSPWVAGTYNEQYF	TGTGCCAGCAGTTCCCCCTGGGTAGCGGGGACCTACAATGAGCAGTACTTC
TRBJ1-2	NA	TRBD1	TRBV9	CASRRTGGLSNYGYTF	TGTGCCAGCAGACGGACAGGGGGACTTTCCAACTATGGCTACACCTTC
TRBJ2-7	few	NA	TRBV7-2	CASSSTSGPNTYEQYF	TGTGCCAGCAGCTCGACAAGCGGACCCAACACCTACGAGCAGTACTTC
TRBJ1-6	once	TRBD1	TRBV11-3	CASSRTGDYNSPLHF	TGTGCCAGCAGCCGCACAGGGGACTATAATTCACCCCTCCACTTT
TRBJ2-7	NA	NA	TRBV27	CASSFLLKDEQYF	TGTGCCAGCAGTTTTCTCCTCAAGGATGAGCAGTACTTC
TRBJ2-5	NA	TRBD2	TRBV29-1	CSVAGLADGALQETQYF	TGCAGCGTTGCCGGACTAGCGGACGGTGCACTCCAAGAGACCCAGTACTTC
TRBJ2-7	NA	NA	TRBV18	CASSPTGHEQYF	TGTGCCAGCTCACCAACCGGGCACGAGCAGTACTTC
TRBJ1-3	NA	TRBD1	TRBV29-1	CSVGQGAPGNTIYF	TGCAGCGTTGGACAGGGGGCGCCTGGAAACACCATATATTTT
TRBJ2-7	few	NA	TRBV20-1	CSAIVSYEQYF	TGCAGTGCTATAGTCTCCTACGAGCAGTACTTC
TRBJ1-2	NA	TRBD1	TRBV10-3	CAISENLRTGVSGYTF	TGTGCCATCAGTGAGAACCTACGGACAGGGGTTTCTGGCTACACCTTC
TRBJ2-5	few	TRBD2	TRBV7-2	CASSTGLDPETQYF	TGTGCCAGCAGCACTGGACTAGATCCCGAGACCCAGTACTTC
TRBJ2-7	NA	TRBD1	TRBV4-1	CASSQWSDRAYEQYF	TGCGCCAGCAGCCAATGGTCGGACAGGGCCTACGAGCAGTACTTC
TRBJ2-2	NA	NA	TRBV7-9	CASSPQEGVSTGELFF	TGTGCCAGCAGCCCACAGGAAGGAGTTAGCACCGGGGAGCTGTTTTTT
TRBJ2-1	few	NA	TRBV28	CASIIATGEQFF	TGTGCCAGCATCATCGCCACGGGCGAGCAGTTCTTC
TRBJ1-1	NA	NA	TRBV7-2	CASSLEMSREAFF	TGTGCCAGCAGCTTAGAGATGAGCCGGGAAGCTTTCTTT
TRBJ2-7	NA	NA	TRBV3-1	CASSWDGQRASYEQYF	TGTGCCAGCAGCTGGGACGGCCAGCGGGCTTCCTACGAGCAGTACTTC
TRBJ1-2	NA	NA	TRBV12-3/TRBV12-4	CASSVGEISVGYTF	TGTGCCAGCAGCGTAGGGGAGATTTCAGTGGGCTACACCTTC
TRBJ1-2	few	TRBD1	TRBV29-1	CSVVDGQGNNGYTF	TGCAGCGTGGTAGATGGACAGGGGAATAATGGCTACACCTTC
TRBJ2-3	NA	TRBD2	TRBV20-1	CSARLQLAGAGGTDTQYF	TGCAGTGCTAGACTCCAACTAGCGGGCGCCGGGGGCACAGATACGCAGTATTTT
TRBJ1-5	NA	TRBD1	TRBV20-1	CSAGTGDNQPQHF	TGCAGTGCAGGGACAGGGGACAATCAGCCCCAGCATTTT
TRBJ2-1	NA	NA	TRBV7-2	CASSLANGDEQFF	TGTGCCAGCAGCTTAGCTAACGGGGATGAGCAGTTCTTC
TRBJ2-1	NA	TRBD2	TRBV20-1	CSARGLLAGGDNEQFF	TGCAGTGCTAGAGGGCTTCTAGCGGGGGGGGACAATGAGCAGTTCTTC